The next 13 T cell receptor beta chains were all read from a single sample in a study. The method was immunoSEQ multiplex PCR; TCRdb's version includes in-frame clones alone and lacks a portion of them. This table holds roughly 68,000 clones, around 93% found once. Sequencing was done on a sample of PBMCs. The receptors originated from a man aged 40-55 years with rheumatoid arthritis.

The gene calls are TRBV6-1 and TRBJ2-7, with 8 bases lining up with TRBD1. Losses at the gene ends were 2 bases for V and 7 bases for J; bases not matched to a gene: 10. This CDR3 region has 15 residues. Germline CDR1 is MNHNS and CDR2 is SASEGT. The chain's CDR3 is CASSESGRGRGEQYF. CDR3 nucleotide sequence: TGTGCCAGCAGTGAATCAGGCAGGGGGCGAGGTGAGCAGTACTTC.

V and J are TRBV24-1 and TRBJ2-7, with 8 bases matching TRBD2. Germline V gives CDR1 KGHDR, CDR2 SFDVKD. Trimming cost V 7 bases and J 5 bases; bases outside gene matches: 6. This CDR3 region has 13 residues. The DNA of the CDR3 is TGTGCCACCAGCCGGGGGGGGAACCACGAGCAGTACTTC. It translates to CATSRGGNHEQYF.

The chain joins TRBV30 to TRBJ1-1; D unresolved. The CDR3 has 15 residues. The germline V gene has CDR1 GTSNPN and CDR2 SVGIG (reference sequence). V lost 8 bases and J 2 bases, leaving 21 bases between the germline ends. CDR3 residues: CAQGLTPRANTEAFF. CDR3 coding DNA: TGTGCCCAAGGCCTCACCCCTCGGGCCAACACTGAAGCTTTCTTT.

The CDR3 reads CASSTWDRMNTEAFF. In DNA, the CDR3 is TGTGCCAGCAGCACCTGGGACAGGATGAACACTGAAGCTTTCTTT. The chain recombines TRBV5-6 with TRBJ1-1; 8 positions match TRBD1. This CDR3 region has 15 residues. Germline V gene data show CDR1 as SGHDT and CDR2 as YYEEEE. The trim removed 4 bases at V and 0 bases at J, leaving 5 bases unmatched.

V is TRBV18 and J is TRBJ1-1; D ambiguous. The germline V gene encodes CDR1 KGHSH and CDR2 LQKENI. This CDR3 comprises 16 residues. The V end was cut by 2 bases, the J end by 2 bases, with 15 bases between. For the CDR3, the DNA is TGTGCCAGCTCACCAACGGCGGTCGGAAGTAACACTGAAGCTTTCTTT. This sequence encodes CASSPTAVGSNTEAFF.

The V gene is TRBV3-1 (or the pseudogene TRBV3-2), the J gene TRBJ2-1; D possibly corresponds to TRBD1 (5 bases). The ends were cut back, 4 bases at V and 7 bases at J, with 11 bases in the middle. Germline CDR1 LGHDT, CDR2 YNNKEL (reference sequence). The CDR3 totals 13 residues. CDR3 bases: TGTGCCAGCAGCCTTTTGCAGGGAAATGAGCAGTTCTTC. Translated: CASSLLQGNEQFF.

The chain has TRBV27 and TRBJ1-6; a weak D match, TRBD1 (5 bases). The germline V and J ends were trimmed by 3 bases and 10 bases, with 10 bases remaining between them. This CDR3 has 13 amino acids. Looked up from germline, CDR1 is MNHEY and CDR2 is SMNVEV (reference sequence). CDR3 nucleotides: TGTGCCAGCAGTTTTCGTGGGGCCTCACCCCTCCACTTT. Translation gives CASSFRGASPLHF.

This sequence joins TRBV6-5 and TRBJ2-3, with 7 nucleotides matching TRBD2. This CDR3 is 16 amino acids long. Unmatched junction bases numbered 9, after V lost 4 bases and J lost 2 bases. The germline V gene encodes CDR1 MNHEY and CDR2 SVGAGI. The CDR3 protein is CASSSARAGNTDTQYF. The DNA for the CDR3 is TGTGCCAGCAGTTCCGCCCGAGCGGGAAACACAGATACGCAGTATTTT.

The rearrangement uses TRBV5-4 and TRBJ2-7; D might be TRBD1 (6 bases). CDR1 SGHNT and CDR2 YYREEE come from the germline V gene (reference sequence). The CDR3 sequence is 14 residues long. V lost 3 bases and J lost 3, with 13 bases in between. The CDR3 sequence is CASSSTQGYYEQYF. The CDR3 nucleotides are TGTGCCAGCAGCTCCACACAGGGTTACTACGAGCAGTACTTC. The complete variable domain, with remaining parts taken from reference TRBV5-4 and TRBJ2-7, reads ETGVTQSPTHLIKTRGQQVTLRCSSQSGHNTVSWYQQALGQGPQFIFQYYREEENGRGNFPPRFSGLQFPNYSSELNVNALELDDSALYLCASSSTQGYYEQYFGPGTRLTVT.

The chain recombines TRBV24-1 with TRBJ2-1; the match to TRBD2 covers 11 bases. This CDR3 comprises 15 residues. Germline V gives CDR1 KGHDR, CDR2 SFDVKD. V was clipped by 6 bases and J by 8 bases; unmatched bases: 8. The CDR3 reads CATSSLAGGVYEQFF. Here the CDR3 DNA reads TGTGCCACCAGTTCCTTAGCGGGAGGGGTTTATGAGCAGTTCTTC.

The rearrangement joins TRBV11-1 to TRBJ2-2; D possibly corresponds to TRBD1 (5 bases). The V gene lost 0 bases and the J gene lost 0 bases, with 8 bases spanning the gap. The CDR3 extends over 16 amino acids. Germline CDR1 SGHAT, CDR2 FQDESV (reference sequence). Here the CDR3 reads CASSLAQGSNTGELFF. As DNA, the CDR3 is TGTGCCAGCAGCTTAGCGCAGGGATCGAACACCGGGGAGCTGTTTTTT.

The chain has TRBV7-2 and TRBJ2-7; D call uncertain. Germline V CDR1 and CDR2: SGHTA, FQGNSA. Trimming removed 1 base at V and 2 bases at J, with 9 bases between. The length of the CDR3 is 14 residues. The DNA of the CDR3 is TGTGCCAGCAGCTTAGAGCCAATTACCTACGAGCAGTACTTC. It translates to CASSLEPITYEQYF.

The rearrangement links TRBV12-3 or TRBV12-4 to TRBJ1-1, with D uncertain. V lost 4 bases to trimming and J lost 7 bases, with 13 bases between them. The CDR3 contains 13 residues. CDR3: CASSSDGLGEAFF. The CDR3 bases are TGTGCCAGCAGTTCTGACGGTTTGGGTGAAGCTTTCTTT.